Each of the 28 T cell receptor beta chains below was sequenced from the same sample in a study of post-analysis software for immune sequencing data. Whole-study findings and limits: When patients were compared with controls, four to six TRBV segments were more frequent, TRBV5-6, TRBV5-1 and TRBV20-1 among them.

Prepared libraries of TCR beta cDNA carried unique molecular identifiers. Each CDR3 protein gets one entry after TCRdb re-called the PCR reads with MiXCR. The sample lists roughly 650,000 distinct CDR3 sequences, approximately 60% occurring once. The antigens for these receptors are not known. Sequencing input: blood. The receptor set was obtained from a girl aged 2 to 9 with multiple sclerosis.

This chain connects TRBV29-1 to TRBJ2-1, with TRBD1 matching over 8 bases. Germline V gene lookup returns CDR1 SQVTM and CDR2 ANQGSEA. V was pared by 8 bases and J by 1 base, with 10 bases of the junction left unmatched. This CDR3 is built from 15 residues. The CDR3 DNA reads TGCAGCACGAATTCAGGGGGCACGTCCTACAATGAGCAGTTCTTC. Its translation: CSTNSGGTSYNEQFF.

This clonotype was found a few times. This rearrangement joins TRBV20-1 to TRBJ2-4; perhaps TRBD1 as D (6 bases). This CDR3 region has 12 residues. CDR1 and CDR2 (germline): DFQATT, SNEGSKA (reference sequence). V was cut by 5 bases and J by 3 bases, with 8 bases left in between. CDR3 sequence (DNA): TGCAGTGCTTGGGACAACAAAAACATTCAGTACTTC. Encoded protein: CSAWDNKNIQYF.

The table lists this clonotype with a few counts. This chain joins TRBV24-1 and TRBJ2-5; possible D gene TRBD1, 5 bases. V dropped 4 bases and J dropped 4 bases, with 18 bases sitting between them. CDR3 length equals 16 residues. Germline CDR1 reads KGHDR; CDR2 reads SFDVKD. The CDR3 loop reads CATSETWGSPGETQYF. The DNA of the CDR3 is TGTGCCACCAGTGAGACCTGGGGCAGTCCTGGAGAGACCCAGTACTTC.

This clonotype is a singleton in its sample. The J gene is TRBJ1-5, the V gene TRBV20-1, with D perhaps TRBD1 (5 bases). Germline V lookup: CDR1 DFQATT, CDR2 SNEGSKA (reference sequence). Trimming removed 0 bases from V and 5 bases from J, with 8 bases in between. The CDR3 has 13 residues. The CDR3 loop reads CSARETEYQPQHF. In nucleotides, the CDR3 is TGCAGTGCTAGAGAGACAGAGTATCAGCCCCAGCATTTT.

CDR3 sequence: CATSDGANQPQHF. Here the CDR3 DNA reads TGTGCCACCAGTGATGGAGCTAATCAGCCCCAGCATTTT. The V call is TRBV24-1, the J call TRBJ1-5; unclear D gene. The V end lost 3 bases, the J end lost 4 bases, and 6 bases lay between the germline ends. Germline V lookup: CDR1 KGHDR, CDR2 SFDVKD. This CDR3 spans 13 amino acids.

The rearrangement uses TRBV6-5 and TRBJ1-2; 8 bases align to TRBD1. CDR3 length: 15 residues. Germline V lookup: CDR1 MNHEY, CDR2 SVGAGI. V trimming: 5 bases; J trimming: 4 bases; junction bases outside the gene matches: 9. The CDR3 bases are TGTGCCAGCAGTCCAGACAGGGGAAGGTTCTATGGCTACACCTTC. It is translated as CASSPDRGRFYGYTF.

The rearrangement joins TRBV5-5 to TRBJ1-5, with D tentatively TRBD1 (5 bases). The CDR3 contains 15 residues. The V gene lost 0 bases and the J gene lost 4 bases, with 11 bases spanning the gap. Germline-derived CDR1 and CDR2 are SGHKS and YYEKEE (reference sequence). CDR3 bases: TGTGCCAGCAGCTTGGGTGAGGGGTTTAATCAGCCCCAGCATTTT. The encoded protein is CASSLGEGFNQPQHF. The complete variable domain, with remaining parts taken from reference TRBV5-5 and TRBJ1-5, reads DAGVTQSPTHLIKTRGQQVTLRCSPISGHKSVSWYQQVLGQGPQFIFQYYEKEERGRGNFPDRFSARQFPNYSSELNVNALLLGDSALYLCASSLGEGFNQPQHFGDGTRLSIL.

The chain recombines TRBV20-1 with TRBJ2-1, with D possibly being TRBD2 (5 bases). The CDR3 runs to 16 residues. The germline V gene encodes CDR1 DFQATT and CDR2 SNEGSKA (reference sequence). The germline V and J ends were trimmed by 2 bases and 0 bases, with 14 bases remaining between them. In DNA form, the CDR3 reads TGCAGTGCTAGACTGACTAATCCCAGCTCCTACAATGAGCAGTTCTTC. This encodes CSARLTNPSSYNEQFF.

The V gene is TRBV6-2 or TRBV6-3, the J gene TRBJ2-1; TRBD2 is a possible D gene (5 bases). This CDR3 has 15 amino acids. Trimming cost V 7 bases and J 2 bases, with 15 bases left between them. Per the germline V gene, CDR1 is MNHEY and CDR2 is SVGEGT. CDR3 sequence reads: CASTLDWLAYNEQFF. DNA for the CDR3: TGTGCCAGCACCTTGGACTGGCTTGCCTACAATGAGCAGTTCTTC.

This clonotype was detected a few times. DNA of the CDR3: TGTGCCACCAGTGATTTTAACGGAGTTCAGTACTTC. Translated: CATSDFNGVQYF. This chain links TRBV24-1 with TRBJ2-4; no firm D call. CDR3 length: 12 residues. Between the trimmed V and J ends, which lost 1 base and 11 bases, there was a span of 8 bases. Germline CDR1 and CDR2: KGHDR and SFDVKD.

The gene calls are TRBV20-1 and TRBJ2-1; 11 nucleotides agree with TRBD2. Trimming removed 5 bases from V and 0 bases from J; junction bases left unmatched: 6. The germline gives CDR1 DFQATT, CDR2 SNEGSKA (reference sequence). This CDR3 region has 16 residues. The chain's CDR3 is CSAVTSGSSSYNEQFF. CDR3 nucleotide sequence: TGCAGTGCTGTTACTAGCGGGAGTAGCTCCTACAATGAGCAGTTCTTC.

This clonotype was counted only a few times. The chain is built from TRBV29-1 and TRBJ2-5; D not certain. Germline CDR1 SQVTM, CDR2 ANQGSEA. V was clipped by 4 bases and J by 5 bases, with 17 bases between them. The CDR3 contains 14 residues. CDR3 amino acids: CSVGPSVPGETQYF. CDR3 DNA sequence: TGCAGCGTTGGCCCATCGGTTCCTGGGGAGACCCAGTACTTC.

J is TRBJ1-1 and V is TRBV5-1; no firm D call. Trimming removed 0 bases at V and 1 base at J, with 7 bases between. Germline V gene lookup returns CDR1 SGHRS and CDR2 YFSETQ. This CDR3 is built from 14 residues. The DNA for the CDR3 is TGCGCCAGCAGCTTGGCCCGACAGAACACTGAAGCTTTCTTT. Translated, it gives CASSLARQNTEAFF.

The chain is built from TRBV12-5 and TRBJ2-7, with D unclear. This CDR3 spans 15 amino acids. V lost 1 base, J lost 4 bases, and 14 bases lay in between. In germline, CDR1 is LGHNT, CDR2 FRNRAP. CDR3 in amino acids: CASGLGRSQRYEQYF. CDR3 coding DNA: TGTGCTAGTGGTTTGGGCCGCTCACAGAGATACGAGCAGTACTTC.

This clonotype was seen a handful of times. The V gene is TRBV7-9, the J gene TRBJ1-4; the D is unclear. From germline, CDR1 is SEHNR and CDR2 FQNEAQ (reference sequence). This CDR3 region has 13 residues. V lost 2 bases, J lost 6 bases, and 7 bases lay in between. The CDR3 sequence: CASSLLTHEKLFF. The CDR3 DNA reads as TGTGCCAGCAGCTTACTGACCCATGAAAAACTGTTTTTT.

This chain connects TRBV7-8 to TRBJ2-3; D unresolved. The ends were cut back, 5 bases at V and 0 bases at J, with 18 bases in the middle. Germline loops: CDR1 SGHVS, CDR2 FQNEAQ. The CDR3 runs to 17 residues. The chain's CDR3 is CASSQRRLSASTDTQYF. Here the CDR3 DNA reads TGTGCCAGCAGCCAGAGGCGGCTGTCGGCTAGCACAGATACGCAGTATTTT.

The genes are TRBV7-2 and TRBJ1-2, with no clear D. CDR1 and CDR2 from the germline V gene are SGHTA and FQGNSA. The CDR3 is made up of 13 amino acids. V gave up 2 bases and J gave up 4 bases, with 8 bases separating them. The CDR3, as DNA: TGTGCCAGCAGCTTAACCTGGAGCTATGGCTACACCTTC. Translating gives CASSLTWSYGYTF. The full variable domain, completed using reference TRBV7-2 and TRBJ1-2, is GAGVSQSPSNKVTEKGKDVELRCDPISGHTALYWYRQSLGQGLEFLIYFQGNSAPDKSGLPSDRFSAERTGGSVSTLTIQRTQQEDSAVYLCASSLTWSYGYTFGSGTRLTVV.

CDR3 DNA sequence: TGTGCCAGCAGCTCCTGGGGAGGGACCTTGTACAATGAGCAGTTCTTC. Protein product: CASSSWGGTLYNEQFF. The chain recombines TRBV7-9 with TRBJ2-1; 7 bases agree with TRBD2. The V gene's germline CDR1 is SEHNR and CDR2 FQNEAQ (reference sequence). The ends lost 4 bases at V and 4 bases at J; junction bases unmatched: 10. The CDR3 is 16 residues long.

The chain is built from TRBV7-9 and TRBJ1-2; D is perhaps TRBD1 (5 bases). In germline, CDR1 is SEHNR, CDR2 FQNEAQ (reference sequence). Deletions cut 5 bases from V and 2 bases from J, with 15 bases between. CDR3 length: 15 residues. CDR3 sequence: CASSPDSPTNYGYTF. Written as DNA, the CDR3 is TGTGCCAGCAGCCCCGACAGCCCCACCAACTATGGCTACACCTTC.

In DNA form, the CDR3 reads TGTGCCAGCGGGGACACAGATACGCAGTATTTT. Translating it yields CASGDTDTQYF. The J gene is TRBJ2-3, the V gene TRBV10-3; D is possibly TRBD2 (6 bases). CDR1 and CDR2 (germline): ENHRY, SYGVKD. The CDR3 totals 11 residues. V was trimmed by 10 bases and J by 2 bases, leaving 7 bases between them.

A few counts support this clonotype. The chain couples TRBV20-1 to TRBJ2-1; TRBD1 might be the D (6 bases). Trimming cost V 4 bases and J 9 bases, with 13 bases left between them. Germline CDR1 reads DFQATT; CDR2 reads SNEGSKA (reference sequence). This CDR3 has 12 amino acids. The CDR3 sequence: CSANTGLGEQFF. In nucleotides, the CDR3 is TGCAGTGCTAATACAGGGTTGGGTGAGCAGTTCTTC.

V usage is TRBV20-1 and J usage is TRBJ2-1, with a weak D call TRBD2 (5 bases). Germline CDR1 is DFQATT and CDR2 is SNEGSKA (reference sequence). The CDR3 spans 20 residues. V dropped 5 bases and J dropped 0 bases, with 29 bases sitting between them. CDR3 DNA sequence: TGCAGTGCTCCGGACCTTTTACGGGGTACTAAACCTGGCTCCTACAATGAGCAGTTCTTC. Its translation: CSAPDLLRGTKPGSYNEQFF.

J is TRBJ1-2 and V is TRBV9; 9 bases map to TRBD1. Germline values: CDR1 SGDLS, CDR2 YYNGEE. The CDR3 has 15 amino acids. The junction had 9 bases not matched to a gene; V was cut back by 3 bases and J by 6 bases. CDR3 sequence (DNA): TGTGCCAGCAGCGCCGCACGGACAGGGGACCATGGCTACACCTTC. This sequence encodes CASSAARTGDHGYTF. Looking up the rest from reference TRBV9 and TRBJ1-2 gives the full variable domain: DSGVTQTPKHLITATGQRVTLRCSPRSGDLSVYWYQQSLDQGLQFLIQYYNGEERAKGNILERFSAQQFPDLHSELNLSSLELGDSALYFCASSAARTGDHGYTFGSGTRLTVV.

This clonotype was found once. The CDR3 protein is CASSMDRLEEQYF. The CDR3 bases are TGTGCCAGTAGTATGGACAGGTTGGAGGAGCAGTACTTC. The rearrangement uses TRBV19 and TRBJ2-5, with 7 nucleotides matching TRBD1. This CDR3 has 13 amino acids. The J segment lost 11 bases and the V segment lost 3 bases, leaving 9 bases of the junction unmatched. Germline CDR1 and CDR2: LNHDA and SQIVND (reference sequence).

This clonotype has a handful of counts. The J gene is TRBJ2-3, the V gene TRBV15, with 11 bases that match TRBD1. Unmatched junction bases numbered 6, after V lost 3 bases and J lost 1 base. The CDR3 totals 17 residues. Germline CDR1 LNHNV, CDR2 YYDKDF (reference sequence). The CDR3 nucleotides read TGTGCCACCAGCAGGCCCGGACAGGGGGCTGGCACAGATACGCAGTATTTT. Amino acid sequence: CATSRPGQGAGTDTQYF. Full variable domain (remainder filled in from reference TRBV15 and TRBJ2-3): DAMVIQNPRYQVTQFGKPVTLSCSQTLNHNVMYWYQQKSSQAPKLLFHYYDKDFNNEADTPDNFQSRRPNTSFCFLDIRSPGLGDTAMYLCATSRPGQGAGTDTQYFGPGTRLTVL.

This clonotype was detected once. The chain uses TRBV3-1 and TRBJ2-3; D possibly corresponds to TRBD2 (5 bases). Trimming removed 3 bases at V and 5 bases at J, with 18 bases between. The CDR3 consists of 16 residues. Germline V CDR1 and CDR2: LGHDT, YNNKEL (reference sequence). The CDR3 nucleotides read TGTGCCAGCAGCCATTTCGGGAACCCAAATAGAGATACGCAGTATTTT. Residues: CASSHFGNPNRDTQYF.

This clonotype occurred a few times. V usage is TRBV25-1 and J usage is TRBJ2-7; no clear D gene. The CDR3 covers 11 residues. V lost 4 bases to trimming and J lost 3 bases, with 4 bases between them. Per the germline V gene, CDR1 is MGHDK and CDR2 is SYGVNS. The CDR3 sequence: CASSVNYEQYF. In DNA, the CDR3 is TGTGCCAGCAGTGTGAACTACGAGCAGTACTTC.

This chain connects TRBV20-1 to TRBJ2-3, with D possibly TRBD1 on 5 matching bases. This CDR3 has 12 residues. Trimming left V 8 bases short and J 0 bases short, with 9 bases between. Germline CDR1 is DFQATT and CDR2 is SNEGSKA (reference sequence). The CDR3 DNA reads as TGCAGTCAGGGTACTAGCACAGATACGCAGTATTTT. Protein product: CSQGTSTDTQYF.